This is a list of T cell receptor beta chains from one sample in a study of OX40 agonist ivuxolimab in advanced cancers. Some clones are missing from TCRdb's copy, which holds only in-frame ones; the method was immunoSEQ multiplex PCR. This table holds 45,000 to 65,000 clones, approximately 87% found once. The sample consisted of CD4+ or CD8+ T cells sorted from blood, taken in a trial of the OX40 agonist ivuxolimab. The receptors come from an adult with an advanced solid tumor such as melanoma, head and neck, liver or kidney cancer. The CDR3 runs from the conserved cysteine through the conserved F or W. A D gene is named only where the DNA matches it firmly. Some rows mark clone size as missing; the rest say once, few, many or name a class of expanded clone.

CASSSRQGVVSFF	TGTGCCAGTAGTTCCCGCCAAGGGGTGGTGTCGTTCTTC	TRBJ2-1	TRBV19	once	.
CAISEDRVGYGYTF	TGTGCCATCAGTGAGGACAGGGTAGGCTATGGCTACACCTTC	TRBJ1-2	TRBV10-3	.	TRBD1
CASSEWGGESYNEQFF	TGTGCCAGCAGTGAATGGGGGGGGGAATCCTACAATGAGCAGTTCTTC	TRBJ2-1	TRBV6-1	.	TRBD2
CASSGWSGDIQYF	TGTGCCAGCAGCGGATGGTCAGGGGACATTCAGTACTTC	TRBJ2-4	TRBV7-6	.	.
CARDYRGLNYGYTF	TGTGCCAGAGATTACAGGGGTCTAAACTATGGCTACACCTTC	TRBJ1-2	TRBV30	once	TRBD1
CASSYSRASYEQYF	TGTGCCAGCAGTTACTCGAGGGCTTCCTACGAGCAGTACTTC	TRBJ2-7	TRBV6-5	.	.
CASSIDGPGDEKLFF	TGTGCCAGTAGTATAGATGGGCCAGGGGACGAAAAACTGTTTTTT	TRBJ1-4	TRBV19	.	.
CASSVSNDRAGGYTF	TGTGCCAGCAGCGTAAGTAACGACAGGGCTGGAGGCTACACCTTC	TRBJ1-2	TRBV9	.	TRBD1
CASSLAVSNSGANVLTF	TGTGCCAGCAGCTTAGCGGTTAGCAACTCTGGGGCCAACGTCCTGACTTTC	TRBJ2-6	TRBV7-9	.	.
CASSRAQYEQYF	TGTGCCAGCAGTCGGGCTCAATACGAGCAGTACTTC	TRBJ2-7	TRBV6-1	.	.
CASSESGQGGEKLFF	TGTGCCAGCAGTGAGTCGGGGCAGGGTGGCGAAAAACTGTTTTTT	TRBJ1-4	TRBV6-1	.	.
CASSVATGTYYDYTF	TGTGCCAGCAGCGTAGCTACTGGCACCTACTATGACTACACCTTC	TRBJ1-2	TRBV9	once	.
CASTTGVGKDYGYTF	TGTGCCAGCACCACTGGAGTAGGGAAAGACTATGGCTACACCTTC	TRBJ1-2	TRBV7-7	.	.
CAMGTAYTEAFF	TGTGCCATGGGGACAGCTTACACTGAAGCTTTCTTT	TRBJ1-1	TRBV10-3	.	TRBD1
CASMLETGGGQPQHF	TGTGCCAGCATGTTGGAGACAGGGGGCGGTCAGCCCCAGCATTTT	TRBJ1-5	TRBV2	.	TRBD1
CASSPTGGLSYEQYF	TGTGCCAGCTCGCCTACAGGGGGCCTGTCCTACGAGCAGTACTTC	TRBJ2-7	TRBV18	.	TRBD1
CASKDRDLHQPQHF	TGTGCCAGCAAAGACCGGGATCTCCATCAGCCCCAGCATTTT	TRBJ1-5	TRBV2	.	.
CASSLHPPGQNTEAFF	TGCGCCAGCAGCTTACACCCCCCGGGACAGAACACTGAAGCTTTCTTT	TRBJ1-1	TRBV5-1	.	.
CASSLIRGGGVGSYNEQFF	TGTGCCAGCAGCTTGATCCGAGGCGGGGGCGTAGGATCCTACAATGAGCAGTTCTTC	TRBJ2-1	TRBV5-6	.	.
CASSGGLARSYEQYF	TGTGCCAGCAGCGGCGGACTAGCTCGCTCCTACGAGCAGTACTTC	TRBJ2-7	TRBV11-1	.	TRBD2
CASSYRGGSNEKLFF	TGTGCCAGCAGTTACCGGGGAGGGTCTAATGAAAAACTGTTTTTT	TRBJ1-4	TRBV6-5	.	.
CASSGNTGELFF	TGTGCCAGCAGCGGGAACACCGGGGAGCTGTTTTTT	TRBJ2-2	TRBV9	.	.
CAIRAPGGDNTEAFF	TGTGCCATCAGGGCCCCCGGAGGGGACAACACTGAAGCTTTCTTT	TRBJ1-1	TRBV10-3	.	.
CASSSEEANTGELFF	TGCGCCAGCAGTTCGGAGGAGGCGAACACCGGGGAGCTGTTTTTT	TRBJ2-2	TRBV5-1	.	.
CASSLGGEYQETQYF	TGTGCCAGCAGCTTGGGGGGAGAGTACCAAGAGACCCAGTACTTC	TRBJ2-5	TRBV7-3	.	.
CASSVRTNTEAFF	TGTGCCAGCAGTGTTCGCACCAACACTGAAGCTTTCTTT	TRBJ1-1	TRBV6-1	.	.
CASSIDLQGNQPQHF	TGTGCCAGTAGTATAGATCTACAGGGGAATCAGCCCCAGCATTTT	TRBJ1-5	TRBV19	medium-sized	TRBD1
CASSVGGGANRDTQYF	TGTGCCAGCAGCGTAGGCGGGGGGGCCAATCGGGATACGCAGTATTTT	TRBJ2-3	TRBV9	once	TRBD2
CAVSWGARTEAFF	TGTGCGGTCTCATGGGGGGCGCGGACTGAAGCTTTCTTT	TRBJ1-1	TRBV19	once	.
CAYSDRYEQYF	TGTGCCTATTCGGACAGGTACGAGCAGTACTTC	TRBJ2-7	TRBV30	.	TRBD1
CAISGGPGLAGSGVTQYF	TGTGCCATCAGTGGGGGACCGGGACTAGCGGGGTCCGGGGTGACCCAGTACTTC	TRBJ2-5	TRBV10-3	.	TRBD2
CASSESRINEAFF	TGTGCCAGCAGTGAGTCCCGGATTAATGAAGCTTTCTTT	TRBJ1-1	TRBV2	.	.
CASSLDQGANEQYF	TGCGCCAGCAGCTTGGATCAGGGCGCCAACGAGCAGTACTTC	TRBJ2-7	TRBV5-1	.	.
CASSTYRDRDLLKAFF	TGTGCCAGCAGCACCTACCGGGACAGGGATCTCCTGAAGGCTTTCTTT	TRBJ1-1	TRBV7-2	.	TRBD1
CASSVGQGSTDTQYF	TGTGCCAGCAGCGTGGGACAGGGTAGCACAGATACGCAGTATTTT	TRBJ2-3	TRBV6-1	.	TRBD1
CASSSPPSGHKTDTQYF	TGTGCCAGCAGTTCCCCCCCCTCGGGACACAAAACAGATACGCAGTATTTT	TRBJ2-3	TRBV27	.	.
CASSFRQTNYGYTF	TGTGCCAGCAGCTTCAGACAGACTAACTATGGCTACACCTTC	TRBJ1-2	TRBV11-3	once	.
CASRLGQALNEKLFF	TGTGCCAGCAGACTCGGACAGGCCCTTAATGAAAAACTGTTTTTT	TRBJ1-4	TRBV6-6	.	TRBD1
CASSLSRDSSNQPQHF	TGTGCCAGCAGCTTGTCCCGGGACTCTTCCAATCAGCCCCAGCATTTT	TRBJ1-5	TRBV5-6	.	.
CASSYIGQGSEETQYF	TGTGCCAGCAGTTATATAGGACAGGGGTCGGAAGAGACCCAGTACTTC	TRBJ2-5	TRBV2	.	TRBD1
CASSREGVGNSPLHF	TGTGCCAGCTCACGGGAGGGCGTCGGGAATTCACCCCTCCACTTT	TRBJ1-6	TRBV18	.	.
CASSTVIGETQYF	TGTGCCAGCAGCACGGTCATTGGGGAGACCCAGTACTTC	TRBJ2-5	TRBV9	.	.
CASSLVRGNTEAFF	TGTGCCAGCAGCTTGGTTAGGGGGAACACTGAAGCTTTCTTT	TRBJ1-1	TRBV5-4	.	.